The T cell receptor (beta chain) under discussion was sequenced for a study of response to subunit inactivated influenza vaccine. Study observations and caveats: There was a suggestion from the authors that each seasonal influenza vaccination recruits few new T cells.

V lost 0 bases to trimming and J lost 4 bases, with 11 bases between them. The CDR3 loop spans 15 amino acids. Germline V gene data show CDR1 as LGHNA and CDR2 as YSLEER. MiXCR, run by TCRdb on the RT-PCR reads, gives a single entry per CDR3 protein. This table holds around 710,000 distinct CDR3 sequences, 11% to 15% found once. A note on this clonotype: Its antigen is unidentified.

This TCR came from a man aged 50-60 years who received an inactivated influenza vaccine. The V gene is TRBV4-3, the J gene TRBJ2-3; D is possibly TRBD2 (5 bases). The sequenced sample was PBMCs from blood, obtained around 14 days before vaccination. The CDR3 coding sequence is TGCGCCAGCAGCCAAGATCTGGCTAGCTCAGATACGCAGTATTTT. Residues: CASSQDLASSDTQYF.